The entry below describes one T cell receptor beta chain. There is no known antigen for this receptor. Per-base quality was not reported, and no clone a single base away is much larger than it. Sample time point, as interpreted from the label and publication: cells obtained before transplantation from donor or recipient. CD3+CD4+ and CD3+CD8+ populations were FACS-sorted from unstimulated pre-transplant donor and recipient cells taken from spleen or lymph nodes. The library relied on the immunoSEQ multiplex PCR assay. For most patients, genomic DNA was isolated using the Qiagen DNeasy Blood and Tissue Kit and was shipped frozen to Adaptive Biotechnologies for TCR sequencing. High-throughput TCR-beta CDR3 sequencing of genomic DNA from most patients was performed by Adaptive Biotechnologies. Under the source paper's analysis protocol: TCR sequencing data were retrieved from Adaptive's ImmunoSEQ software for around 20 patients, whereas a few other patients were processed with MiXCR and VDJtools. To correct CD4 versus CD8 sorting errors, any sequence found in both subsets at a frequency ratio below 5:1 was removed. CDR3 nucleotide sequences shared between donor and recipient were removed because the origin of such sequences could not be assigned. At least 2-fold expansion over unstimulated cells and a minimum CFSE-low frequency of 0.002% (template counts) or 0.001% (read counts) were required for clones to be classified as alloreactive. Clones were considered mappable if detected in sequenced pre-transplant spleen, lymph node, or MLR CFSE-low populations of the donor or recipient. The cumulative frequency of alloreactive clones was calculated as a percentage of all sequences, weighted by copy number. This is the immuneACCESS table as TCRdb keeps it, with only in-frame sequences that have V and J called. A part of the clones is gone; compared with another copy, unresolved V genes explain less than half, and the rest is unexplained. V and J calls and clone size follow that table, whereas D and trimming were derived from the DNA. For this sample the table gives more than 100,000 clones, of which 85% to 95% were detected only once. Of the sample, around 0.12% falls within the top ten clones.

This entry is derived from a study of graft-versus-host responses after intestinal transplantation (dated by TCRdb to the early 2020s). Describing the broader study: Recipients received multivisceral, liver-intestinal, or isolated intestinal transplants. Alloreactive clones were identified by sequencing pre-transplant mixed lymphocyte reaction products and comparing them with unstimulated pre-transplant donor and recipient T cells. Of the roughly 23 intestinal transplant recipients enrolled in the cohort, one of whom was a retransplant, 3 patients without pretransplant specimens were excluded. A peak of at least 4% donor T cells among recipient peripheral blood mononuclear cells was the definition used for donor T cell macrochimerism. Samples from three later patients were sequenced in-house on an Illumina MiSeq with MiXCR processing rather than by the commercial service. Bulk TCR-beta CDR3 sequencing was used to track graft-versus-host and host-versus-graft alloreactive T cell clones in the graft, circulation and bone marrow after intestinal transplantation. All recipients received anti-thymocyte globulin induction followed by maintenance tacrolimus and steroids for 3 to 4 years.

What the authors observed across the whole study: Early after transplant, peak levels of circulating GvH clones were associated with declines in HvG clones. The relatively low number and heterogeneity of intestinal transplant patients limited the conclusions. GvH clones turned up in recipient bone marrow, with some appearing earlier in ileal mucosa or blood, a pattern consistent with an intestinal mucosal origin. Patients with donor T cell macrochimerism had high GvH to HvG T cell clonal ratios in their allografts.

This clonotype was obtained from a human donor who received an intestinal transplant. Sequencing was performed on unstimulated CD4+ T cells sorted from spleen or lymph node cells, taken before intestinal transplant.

The CDR3: CAISESHSSSSYEQYF. Read as DNA, the sequence is TGTGCCATCAGTGAGTCGCACTCCTCGAGCTCCTACGAGCAGTACTTC. The V and J segments used are TRBV10-3 and TRBJ2-7, with the D gene call left open. Measured from the cysteine to the phenylalanine, the CDR3 is 16 residues long. CDR3 DNA only is kept here, 48 bases in frame from base 1. CDR1 and CDR2 were assigned from the germline V gene as ENHRY and SYGVKD. V sheds 0 bases and J sheds 0 bases, leaving 12 bases between their ends.